One sample yielded the 12 T cell receptor beta chains listed below, sequenced in a study of cytomegalovirus exposure and HLA in healthy donors listed by TCRdb under 2017. Library construction relied on the immunoSEQ multiplex PCR assay. A mixture of 60 forward primers for TCR Vbeta segments and 13 reverse primers for TCR Jbeta segments was used in the multiplex PCR. TCRdb limited this immuneACCESS table to in-frame rearrangements with V and J called. A share of clones is missing; checked studies link under half to unresolved V genes, and the rest is unexplained. This sample holds about 89,000 clones; approximately 81% were observed only once. About 7.7% of the sample is held by the ten biggest clonotypes. The sequenced sample consisted of PBMCs. Receptor source: a man in his forties in good health and CMV-seropositive.

J is TRBJ2-5 and V is TRBV28, with D possibly matching TRBD2 (7 bases). There are 15 residues in the CDR3. Trimming shortened V by 3 bases and J by 5 bases, and 16 bases separated the two germline ends. Germline V CDR1 and CDR2: MDHEN, SYDVKM. The CDR3 coding sequence is TGTGCCAGCAGTTTCTCGGGGGGCGTCGGGGAGACCCAGTACTTC. It specifies CASSFSGGVGETQYF.

The genes are TRBV7-9 and TRBJ1-2; a possible D gene is TRBD1 (5 bases). The CDR3 length is 15 residues. V dropped 8 bases and J dropped 2 bases, with 18 bases sitting between them. Germline CDR1 is SEHNR and CDR2 is FQNEAQ (reference sequence). This CDR3 reads CASGVTVKGNYGYTF. DNA of the CDR3: TGTGCCAGCGGAGTAACAGTGAAGGGGAACTATGGCTACACCTTC.

This chain links TRBV28 with TRBJ2-7, with 7 bases that match TRBD1. Trimming at V came to 5 bases and at J to 0 bases, leaving 4 bases not matched to a gene. Looked up from germline, CDR1 is MDHEN and CDR2 is SYDVKM. This CDR3 is 14 amino acids long. CDR3 amino acids: CASSVQGPSYEQYF. The CDR3 nucleotides read TGTGCCAGCAGTGTACAGGGGCCCTCCTACGAGCAGTACTTC.

The chain links TRBV9 to TRBJ2-7; 7 bases agree with TRBD1. Looked up from germline, CDR1 is SGDLS and CDR2 is YYNGEE. The CDR3 totals 14 residues. Losses at the gene ends were 0 bases for V and 2 bases for J; bases not matched to a gene: 2. As DNA, the CDR3 is TGTGCCAGCAGCGTAGGGCAGGGGGCCTACGAGCAGTACTTC. The encoded protein is CASSVGQGAYEQYF.

The chain joins TRBV7-2 to TRBJ2-7; 13 bases match TRBD2. Germline values: CDR1 SGHTA, CDR2 FQGNSA. The trim removed 5 bases at V and 4 bases at J, leaving 11 bases unmatched. The CDR3 length is 17 residues. CDR3 coding DNA: TGTGCCAGCAGCCCTACTAGCGGGAGGGCCTGGATTTACGAGCAGTACTTC. Translating it yields CASSPTSGRAWIYEQYF.

The chain recombines TRBV5-6 with TRBJ2-3; no reliable D call. The CDR3 totals 13 residues. Trimming took 1 base from V and 6 from J, leaving 9 bases between them. The germline V gene has CDR1 SGHDT and CDR2 YYEEEE. In DNA form, the CDR3 reads TGTGCCAGCAGCTTGACCCTCCAGGATACGCAGTATTTT. Its protein is CASSLTLQDTQYF.

The chain employs TRBV6-1 and TRBJ1-5; D not resolved. Looked up from germline, CDR1 is MNHNS and CDR2 is SASEGT. Trimming pared 7 bases from V and 4 bases from J, leaving 17 bases between. The CDR3 runs to 15 residues. In DNA form, the CDR3 reads TGTGCCAGCAATGAGGGCCCCTACCTGAATCAGCCCCAGCATTTT. It translates to CASNEGPYLNQPQHF.

The rearrangement joins TRBV10-3 to TRBJ1-5; TRBD1 matches 9 bases. V lost 3 bases and J lost 4; bases outside the gene matches: 7. The length of the CDR3 is 16 residues. The germline V gene has CDR1 ENHRY and CDR2 SYGVKD. The CDR3 DNA sequence: TGTGCCATCAGTGACCCCCGGACAGGGGCAAATCAGCCCCAGCATTTT. Amino acid sequence: CAISDPRTGANQPQHF.

This chain connects TRBV10-2 to TRBJ2-1; 10 nucleotides agree with TRBD2. The germline V gene encodes CDR1 WSHSY and CDR2 SAAADI. This CDR3 is built from 17 residues. The ends lost 0 bases at V and 3 bases at J; junction bases unmatched: 5. This chain's CDR3 is CASSESISSGSYNEQFF. CDR3 coding DNA: TGCGCCAGCAGTGAGTCGATTTCTAGCGGGAGCTACAATGAGCAGTTCTTC.

Remarks on this clone: The junction and the germline gene differ at one end; a read error may be behind it. V and J are TRBV6-5 and TRBJ2-5; D possibly corresponds to TRBD2 (5 bases). Germline V gives CDR1 MNHEY, CDR2 SVGAGI. The CDR3 covers 14 residues. The DNA of the CDR3 is TGTGCCAGCAGTTACTTCCGGGAACAAGGGACCCAGTACTTC. Its protein product is CASSYFREQGTQYF.

The genes are TRBV6-1 and TRBJ2-7; D call uncertain. The length of the CDR3 is 13 residues. Germline V gene sequence: CDR1 MNHNS, CDR2 SASEGT. V dropped 3 bases and J dropped 2 bases, with 8 bases sitting between them. As DNA, the CDR3 is TGTGCCAGCAGTGATGGCACGACCTACGAGCAGTACTTC. Translating it yields CASSDGTTYEQYF.

The chain employs TRBV6-1 and TRBJ1-6, with D hard to call. Per germline, CDR1 MNHNS and CDR2 SASEGT. The CDR3 loop spans 15 amino acids. V shed 4 bases and J shed 0 bases, with 7 bases lying between them. The DNA of the CDR3 is TGTGCCAGCAGTGTACAAAGCTCCTATAATTCACCCCTCCACTTT. As protein: CASSVQSSYNSPLHF.